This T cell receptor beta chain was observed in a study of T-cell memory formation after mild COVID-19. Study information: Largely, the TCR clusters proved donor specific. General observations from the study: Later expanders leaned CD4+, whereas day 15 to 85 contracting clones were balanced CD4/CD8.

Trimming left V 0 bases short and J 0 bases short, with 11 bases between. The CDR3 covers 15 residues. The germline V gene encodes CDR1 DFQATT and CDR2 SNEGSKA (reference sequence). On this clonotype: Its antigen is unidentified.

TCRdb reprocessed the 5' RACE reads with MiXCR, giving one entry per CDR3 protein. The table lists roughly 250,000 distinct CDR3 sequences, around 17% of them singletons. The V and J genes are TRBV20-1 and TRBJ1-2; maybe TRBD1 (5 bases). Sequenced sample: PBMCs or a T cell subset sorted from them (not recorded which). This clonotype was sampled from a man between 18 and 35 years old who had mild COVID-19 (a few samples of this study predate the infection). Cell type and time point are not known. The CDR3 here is CSARDPLQANYGYTF. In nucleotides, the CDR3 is TGCAGTGCTAGAGATCCATTACAGGCTAACTATGGCTACACCTTC.